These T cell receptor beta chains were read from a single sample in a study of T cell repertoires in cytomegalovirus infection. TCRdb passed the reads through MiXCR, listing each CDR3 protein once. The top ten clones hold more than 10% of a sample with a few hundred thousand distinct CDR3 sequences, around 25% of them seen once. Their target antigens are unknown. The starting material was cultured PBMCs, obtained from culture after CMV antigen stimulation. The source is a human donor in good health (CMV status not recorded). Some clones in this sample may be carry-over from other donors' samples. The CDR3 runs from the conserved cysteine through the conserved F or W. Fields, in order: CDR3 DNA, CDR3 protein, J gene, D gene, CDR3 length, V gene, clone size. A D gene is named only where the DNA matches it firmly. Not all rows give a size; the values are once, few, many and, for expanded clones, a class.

CDR3 DNA: TGTGCCAGCAGTTTATGGGGAGACTCCTACGAGCAGTACTTC
CDR3 protein: CASSLWGDSYEQYF
J gene: TRBJ2-7
D gene: -
CDR3 length: 14
V gene: TRBV28
clone size: many

CDR3 DNA: TGTGCCAGCAGCTTAGGATACAGTTGGGAAGAGACCCAGTACTTC
CDR3 protein: CASSLGYSWEETQYF
J gene: TRBJ2-5
D gene: -
CDR3 length: 15
V gene: TRBV7-2
clone size: many

CDR3 DNA: TGTGCCAGCAGTCCGGGGTGGGACTACTACAATGAGCAGTTCTTC
CDR3 protein: CASSPGWDYYNEQFF
J gene: TRBJ2-1
D gene: TRBD2
CDR3 length: 15
V gene: TRBV6-5
clone size: -

CDR3 DNA: TGTGCCAGCACAGGACTAGCCTACGGGACCGGGGAGCTGTTTTTT
CDR3 protein: CASTGLAYGTGELFF
J gene: TRBJ2-2
D gene: TRBD2
CDR3 length: 15
V gene: TRBV7-8
clone size: few

CDR3 DNA: TGCGCCAGCAGCCAAGTCTTGGCGTCGAAAGAGCAGTACTTC
CDR3 protein: CASSQVLASKEQYF
J gene: TRBJ2-7
D gene: -
CDR3 length: 14
V gene: TRBV4-3
clone size: few

CDR3 DNA: TGTGCCAGCAGTTTGGGGACAGGGGGCAATGAGCAGTTCTTC
CDR3 protein: CASSLGTGGNEQFF
J gene: TRBJ2-1
D gene: TRBD1
CDR3 length: 14
V gene: TRBV2
clone size: -

CDR3 DNA: TGCAGTGCTAGAGTAACCGGGTTCTACAATGAGCAGTTCTTC
CDR3 protein: CSARVTGFYNEQFF
J gene: TRBJ2-1
D gene: -
CDR3 length: 14
V gene: TRBV20-1
clone size: -

CDR3 DNA: TGTGCCAGCAGTAAAAAACAGGGGGCGAAGACTGAAGCTTTCTTT
CDR3 protein: CASSKKQGAKTEAFF
J gene: TRBJ1-1
D gene: TRBD1
CDR3 length: 15
V gene: TRBV6-2/TRBV6-3
clone size: few

CDR3 DNA: TGTGCCAGCAGGCCCGGAGGGACGGACCCCACTGATGAAAAACTGTTTTTT
CDR3 protein: CASRPGGTDPTDEKLFF
J gene: TRBJ1-4
D gene: -
CDR3 length: 17
V gene: TRBV6-5
clone size: few

CDR3 DNA: TGTGCCGCCCGGACTAGCGGGAGGGCTGGAGATACGCAGTATTTT
CDR3 protein: CAARTSGRAGDTQYF
J gene: TRBJ2-3
D gene: TRBD2
CDR3 length: 15
V gene: TRBV6-5
clone size: few

CDR3 DNA: TGTGCCAGCAGGGGGCCACTAGCGGGAAGTGGGGCCAACGTCCTGACTTTC
CDR3 protein: CASRGPLAGSGANVLTF
J gene: TRBJ2-6
D gene: TRBD2
CDR3 length: 17
V gene: TRBV7-2
clone size: many

CDR3 DNA: TGTGCCAGCAGTTACCGCGGGACTAGCGGGGTCTCCTACAATGAGCAGTTCTTC
CDR3 protein: CASSYRGTSGVSYNEQFF
J gene: TRBJ2-1
D gene: TRBD2
CDR3 length: 18
V gene: TRBV6-5
clone size: many

CDR3 DNA: TGTGCCAGTAGTATTGGAGGGGGAGCTAACTATGGCTACACCTTC
CDR3 protein: CASSIGGGANYGYTF
J gene: TRBJ1-2
D gene: -
CDR3 length: 15
V gene: TRBV19
clone size: -

CDR3 DNA: TGCGCCAGCAGCCAAGGGGTCGACAGGACTACCTACGAGCAGTACTTC
CDR3 protein: CASSQGVDRTTYEQYF
J gene: TRBJ2-7
D gene: -
CDR3 length: 16
V gene: TRBV4-3
clone size: -

CDR3 DNA: TGTGCCAGCAGCTTATCCGGGAGCTCCTACAATGAGCAGTTCTTC
CDR3 protein: CASSLSGSSYNEQFF
J gene: TRBJ2-1
D gene: -
CDR3 length: 15
V gene: TRBV7-2
clone size: many

CDR3 DNA: TGTGCCACCGGAGCGGGGGAAGAAGTAAACACCATATATTTT
CDR3 protein: CATGAGEEVNTIYF
J gene: TRBJ1-3
D gene: -
CDR3 length: 14
V gene: TRBV12-3/TRBV12-4
clone size: many

CDR3 DNA: TGCAGCGTTGAAGGATGGCGGAACCAAGAGACCCAGTACTTC
CDR3 protein: CSVEGWRNQETQYF
J gene: TRBJ2-5
D gene: -
CDR3 length: 14
V gene: TRBV29-1
clone size: -

CDR3 DNA: TGTGCCAGCAGCTTAGACGGACCCCGGGGAGATACGCAGTATTTT
CDR3 protein: CASSLDGPRGDTQYF
J gene: TRBJ2-3
D gene: -
CDR3 length: 15
V gene: TRBV11-3
clone size: -

CDR3 DNA: TGCGCCAGCAGCTTGGGGAATAGCGGGAGCTCTGGGGCCAACGTCCTGACTTTC
CDR3 protein: CASSLGNSGSSGANVLTF
J gene: TRBJ2-6
D gene: TRBD2
CDR3 length: 18
V gene: TRBV5-1
clone size: -

CDR3 DNA: TGTGCCAGCAGTTTGCACGAGCAGTTCTTC
CDR3 protein: CASSLHEQFF
J gene: TRBJ2-1
D gene: -
CDR3 length: 10
V gene: TRBV12-3/TRBV12-4
clone size: few

CDR3 DNA: TGTGCCAGCAGTCACGGGTCTTGGGGACAGGGGGTGTCCGGGGAGCTGTTTTTT
CDR3 protein: CASSHGSWGQGVSGELFF
J gene: TRBJ2-2
D gene: TRBD1
CDR3 length: 18
V gene: TRBV12-3/TRBV12-4
clone size: -

CDR3 DNA: TGTGCCAGCAATCCGGTAATGGGGAACAATGAGCAGTTCTTC
CDR3 protein: CASNPVMGNNEQFF
J gene: TRBJ2-1
D gene: -
CDR3 length: 14
V gene: TRBV27
clone size: -

CDR3 DNA: TGTGCCAGCAGTTTTAGCGGAGTTAACAATGAGCAGTTCTTC
CDR3 protein: CASSFSGVNNEQFF
J gene: TRBJ2-1
D gene: -
CDR3 length: 14
V gene: TRBV6-2/TRBV6-3
clone size: few

CDR3 DNA: TGTGCCAGCAGCCCTAGACCGGGACTAGCGGGAGGGCCGTCCTACGAGCAGTACTTC
CDR3 protein: CASSPRPGLAGGPSYEQYF
J gene: TRBJ2-7
D gene: TRBD2
CDR3 length: 19
V gene: TRBV7-2
clone size: many

CDR3 DNA: TGTGCCAGCAGTCAGATCGGGGAGACCCAGTACTTC
CDR3 protein: CASSQIGETQYF
J gene: TRBJ2-5
D gene: -
CDR3 length: 12
V gene: TRBV12-3/TRBV12-4
clone size: many

CDR3 DNA: TGTGCCAGCTCACCACTAAGTACACGCGGTTTTTACAATGAGCAGTTCTTC
CDR3 protein: CASSPLSTRGFYNEQFF
J gene: TRBJ2-1
D gene: -
CDR3 length: 17
V gene: TRBV18
clone size: few

CDR3 DNA: TGTGCCAGCAGTCTCGGACAGGCGAATGAGCAGTTCTTC
CDR3 protein: CASSLGQANEQFF
J gene: TRBJ2-1
D gene: TRBD1
CDR3 length: 13
V gene: TRBV12-3/TRBV12-4
clone size: -

CDR3 DNA: TGTGCCAGCAGCATCGGGACCCGACAAGAGACCCAGTACTTC
CDR3 protein: CASSIGTRQETQYF
J gene: TRBJ2-5
D gene: -
CDR3 length: 14
V gene: TRBV7-6
clone size: many

CDR3 DNA: TGTGCCAGCAGCTTAGAAGCGGGATACGCGGGCTCCTACAATGAGCAGTTCTTC
CDR3 protein: CASSLEAGYAGSYNEQFF
J gene: TRBJ2-1
D gene: TRBD2
CDR3 length: 18
V gene: TRBV7-9
clone size: few

CDR3 DNA: TGTGCCAGCAGCTTAGGAGGGACCAGGAATGAAAAACTGTTTTTT
CDR3 protein: CASSLGGTRNEKLFF
J gene: TRBJ1-4
D gene: -
CDR3 length: 15
V gene: TRBV7-9
clone size: many

CDR3 DNA: TGTGCCAGCAGCTTAGTCTACCGGGATAGGAACAATGAGCAGTTCTTC
CDR3 protein: CASSLVYRDRNNEQFF
J gene: TRBJ2-1
D gene: -
CDR3 length: 16
V gene: TRBV7-2
clone size: many

CDR3 DNA: TGTGCCAGCAGTCCAACGACTAGCGGGGGGGAGACCCAGTACTTC
CDR3 protein: CASSPTTSGGETQYF
J gene: TRBJ2-5
D gene: TRBD2
CDR3 length: 15
V gene: TRBV27
clone size: few

CDR3 DNA: TGTGCCAGCAGCTCGATAAAGACGTGGAGCTCTGGAAACACCATATATTTT
CDR3 protein: CASSSIKTWSSGNTIYF
J gene: TRBJ1-3
D gene: -
CDR3 length: 17
V gene: TRBV7-2
clone size: many

CDR3 DNA: TGTGCCAGCAGCTTAACTAGGACAGGGGGCGCCAGGGCTTTCTTT
CDR3 protein: CASSLTRTGGARAFF
J gene: TRBJ1-1
D gene: TRBD1
CDR3 length: 15
V gene: TRBV7-2
clone size: many

CDR3 DNA: TGTGCCAGCAGTTATCGGGGTCGTCTGAACACTGAAGCTTTCTTT
CDR3 protein: CASSYRGRLNTEAFF
J gene: TRBJ1-1
D gene: -
CDR3 length: 15
V gene: TRBV6-5
clone size: -

CDR3 DNA: TGCAGTGCTAGGGGGCCCTGGGTAGCGGGAGGAACTTACAATGAGCAGTTCTTC
CDR3 protein: CSARGPWVAGGTYNEQFF
J gene: TRBJ2-1
D gene: TRBD2
CDR3 length: 18
V gene: TRBV20-1
clone size: few

CDR3 DNA: TGTGCCAGCAGCTTGGGTTCCGGGACAGGGGTCACTGAAGCTTTCTTT
CDR3 protein: CASSLGSGTGVTEAFF
J gene: TRBJ1-1
D gene: TRBD1
CDR3 length: 16
V gene: TRBV11-3
clone size: -

CDR3 DNA: TGTGCCAGTAATACCCCGCGGGCAGGGGAAGTCGGGGAGCTGTTTTTT
CDR3 protein: CASNTPRAGEVGELFF
J gene: TRBJ2-2
D gene: -
CDR3 length: 16
V gene: TRBV19
clone size: -

CDR3 DNA: TGTGCCAGCAGTGAGACAGGGGGGAACACCGGGGAGCTGTTTTTT
CDR3 protein: CASSETGGNTGELFF
J gene: TRBJ2-2
D gene: TRBD1
CDR3 length: 15
V gene: TRBV2
clone size: few

CDR3 DNA: TGTGCCAGTAGCGAACTCCGGGACAGGTCTAATGAGCAGTTCTTC
CDR3 protein: CASSELRDRSNEQFF
J gene: TRBJ2-1
D gene: TRBD1
CDR3 length: 15
V gene: TRBV19
clone size: few

CDR3 DNA: TGTGCCAGCAGCACTAGACGAGCCCCGGATACCGGTCTAGGCTACACCTTC
CDR3 protein: CASSTRRAPDTGLGYTF
J gene: TRBJ1-2
D gene: -
CDR3 length: 17
V gene: TRBV11-3
clone size: few

CDR3 DNA: TGTGCCACCACGCCAACCCTAGCGCCTAGCACAGATACGCAGTATTTT
CDR3 protein: CATTPTLAPSTDTQYF
J gene: TRBJ2-3
D gene: -
CDR3 length: 16
V gene: TRBV19
clone size: few

CDR3 DNA: TGTGCCAGCAGCTTAAAACAAAAGATAAGCGGGGGACGGGGGGAGACCCAGTACTTC
CDR3 protein: CASSLKQKISGGRGETQYF
J gene: TRBJ2-5
D gene: TRBD2
CDR3 length: 19
V gene: TRBV7-2
clone size: -

CDR3 DNA: TGTGCCAGCAGTTTTCGGGGAAACGGGGAGCTGTTTTTT
CDR3 protein: CASSFRGNGELFF
J gene: TRBJ2-2
D gene: -
CDR3 length: 13
V gene: TRBV28
clone size: -

CDR3 DNA: TGTGCCAGCAGCAAAACTAGCGGGAGGTTCTCCTACAATGAGCAGTTCTTC
CDR3 protein: CASSKTSGRFSYNEQFF
J gene: TRBJ2-1
D gene: TRBD2
CDR3 length: 17
V gene: TRBV7-2
clone size: many

CDR3 DNA: TGCGCCAGCAGCCAAGATGTGGGACTAGCGGGAGGCCTCGGCTCCTACAATGAGCAGTTCTTC
CDR3 protein: CASSQDVGLAGGLGSYNEQFF
J gene: TRBJ2-1
D gene: TRBD2
CDR3 length: 21
V gene: TRBV4-3
clone size: once

CDR3 DNA: TGTGCCAGCAGCTTAGCGGGGGCCGTCCTCACAGATACGCAGTATTTT
CDR3 protein: CASSLAGAVLTDTQYF
J gene: TRBJ2-3
D gene: -
CDR3 length: 16
V gene: TRBV11-2
clone size: -

CDR3 DNA: TGCAGCGTTGAAGGAGCCCGTGAGGAGACCCAGTACTTC
CDR3 protein: CSVEGAREETQYF
J gene: TRBJ2-5
D gene: -
CDR3 length: 13
V gene: TRBV29-1
clone size: once

CDR3 DNA: TGTGCCAGCAGTGACGCCGGGCCTCAGGCCGGGGAGCTGTTTTTT
CDR3 protein: CASSDAGPQAGELFF
J gene: TRBJ2-2
D gene: -
CDR3 length: 15
V gene: TRBV2
clone size: few

CDR3 DNA: TGTGCCAGCAGCGTGAAGGGGGACCACACCGGGGAGCTGTTTTTT
CDR3 protein: CASSVKGDHTGELFF
J gene: TRBJ2-2
D gene: -
CDR3 length: 15
V gene: TRBV9
clone size: many

CDR3 DNA: TGTGCCAGCAGCCCCCGACAGGGACCGGAGAATGGCTACACCTTC
CDR3 protein: CASSPRQGPENGYTF
J gene: TRBJ1-2
D gene: TRBD1
CDR3 length: 15
V gene: TRBV7-9
clone size: -

CDR3 DNA: TGTGCCAGCAGCTTGGAGCCGGGACTAGCGTTAGAGACCCAGTACTTC
CDR3 protein: CASSLEPGLALETQYF
J gene: TRBJ2-5
D gene: TRBD2
CDR3 length: 16
V gene: TRBV5-4
clone size: few

CDR3 DNA: TGTGCCAGTAGTATCAGTCAGGGTGGAAACACCATATATTTT
CDR3 protein: CASSISQGGNTIYF
J gene: TRBJ1-3
D gene: -
CDR3 length: 14
V gene: TRBV19
clone size: -

CDR3 DNA: TGTGCCAGCAGCTCCGTTCCTCCCCGGAGTTCGGATGGCTACACCTTC
CDR3 protein: CASSSVPPRSSDGYTF
J gene: TRBJ1-2
D gene: -
CDR3 length: 16
V gene: TRBV7-9
clone size: few

CDR3 DNA: TGTGCCAGCAGCCAAGGGGGACTAGCGGGGTCAGTGCTCTCCTACAATGAGCAGTTCTTC
CDR3 protein: CASSQGGLAGSVLSYNEQFF
J gene: TRBJ2-1
D gene: TRBD2
CDR3 length: 20
V gene: TRBV11-3
clone size: many

CDR3 DNA: TGTGCCAGTAGTATGAGGGCCGCTAACTATGGCTACACCTTC
CDR3 protein: CASSMRAANYGYTF
J gene: TRBJ1-2
D gene: -
CDR3 length: 14
V gene: TRBV19
clone size: -

CDR3 DNA: TGCAGCGTTCCACGGGCAGGGACAGGACCCGGGGAGCTGTTTTTT
CDR3 protein: CSVPRAGTGPGELFF
J gene: TRBJ2-2
D gene: TRBD1
CDR3 length: 15
V gene: TRBV29-1
clone size: -

CDR3 DNA: TGTGCCAGCACCTATACCCGGGAGCAAGGGCAGTATTTT
CDR3 protein: CASTYTREQGQYF
J gene: TRBJ2-3
D gene: -
CDR3 length: 13
V gene: TRBV7-2
clone size: -

CDR3 DNA: TGTGCCAGCAGGCTCCGACAGGGAAGGGTCCAAGAGACCCAGTACTTC
CDR3 protein: CASRLRQGRVQETQYF
J gene: TRBJ2-5
D gene: TRBD1
CDR3 length: 16
V gene: TRBV28
clone size: few